The TCR beta chain under discussion was sequenced for a study of T-cell memory formation after mild COVID-19. Study-wide findings and caveats: Specificity for SARS-CoV-2 was not confirmed among the second-wave clones peaking on day 37.

Remarks on this clonotype: What it recognizes is unknown.

cDNA libraries for TCR alpha and TCR beta, carrying sample barcodes and UMIs, came from 5'RACE with constant-segment primers. TCRdb fed the 5' RACE reads into MiXCR, producing one record per CDR3 protein. The data contain around 400,000 distinct CDR3 sequences, 24% of them singletons. The CDR3 is made up of 14 amino acids. Trimming shortened V by 5 bases and J by 4 bases, and 14 bases separated the two germline ends. Germline V gene lookup returns CDR1 SGHRS and CDR2 YFSETQ. V gene TRBV5-1 combines with J gene TRBJ2-3, with a possible D match to TRBD2 (5 bases). The sample taken for sequencing was PBMCs or a T cell subset sorted from them (not recorded which). The TCR was taken from an adult woman who had mild COVID-19 (a few samples of this study predate the infection). Cell type and time point are not known. The CDR3: CASSKLAPPDTQYF. For the CDR3, the DNA is TGCGCCAGCAGTAAGCTAGCTCCTCCAGATACGCAGTATTTT. Looking up the rest from reference TRBV5-1 and TRBJ2-3 gives the full variable domain: KAGVTQTPRYLIKTRGQQVTLSCSPISGHRSVSWYQQTPGQGLQFLFEYFSETQRNKGNFPGRFSGRQFSNSRSEMNVSTLELGDSALYLCASSKLAPPDTQYFGPGTRLTVL.